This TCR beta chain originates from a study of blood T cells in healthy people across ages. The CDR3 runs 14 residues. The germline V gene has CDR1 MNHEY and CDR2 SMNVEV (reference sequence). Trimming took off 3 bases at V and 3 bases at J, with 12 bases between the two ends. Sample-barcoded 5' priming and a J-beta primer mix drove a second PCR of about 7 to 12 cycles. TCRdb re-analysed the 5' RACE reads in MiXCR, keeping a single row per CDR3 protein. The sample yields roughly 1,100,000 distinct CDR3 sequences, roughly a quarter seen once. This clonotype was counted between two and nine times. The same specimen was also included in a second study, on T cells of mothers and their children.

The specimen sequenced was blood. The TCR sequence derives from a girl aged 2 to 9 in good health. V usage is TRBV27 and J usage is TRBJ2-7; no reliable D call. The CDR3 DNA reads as TGTGCCAGCAGTTTCCTTGGAACGGGCTACGAGCAGTACTTC. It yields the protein CASSFLGTGYEQYF.